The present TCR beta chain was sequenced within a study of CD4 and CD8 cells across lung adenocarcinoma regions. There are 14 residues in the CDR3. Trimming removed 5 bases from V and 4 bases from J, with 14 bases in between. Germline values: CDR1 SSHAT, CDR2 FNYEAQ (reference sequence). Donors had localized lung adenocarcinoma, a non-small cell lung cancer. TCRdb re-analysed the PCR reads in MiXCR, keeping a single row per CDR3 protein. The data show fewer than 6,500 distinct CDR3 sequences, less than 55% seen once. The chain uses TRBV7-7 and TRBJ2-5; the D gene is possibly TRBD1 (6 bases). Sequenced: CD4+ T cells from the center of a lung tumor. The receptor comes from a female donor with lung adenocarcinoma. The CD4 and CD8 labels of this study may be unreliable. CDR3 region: CASSPDRTGETQYF. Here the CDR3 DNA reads TGTGCCAGCAGCCCAGACAGGACGGGAGAGACCCAGTACTTC.